This T cell receptor (beta chain) was profiled in a study of metastatic and nonmetastatic thyroid tumors. Whole-study context: Repertoires were compared across blood and tumor or nodule tissue from malignant and benign thyroid patients.

By share, this clone counts as medium-sized. No antigen is known for it. Per the authors' pipeline: It was from CDR3 differences across clinicopathological groups that a distant-metastasis classifier for papillary thyroid cancer was built. MiXCR was used by TCRdb to re-call the PCR reads. In this record, the V and J calls reflect TCRdb's handling and not the investigators' own analysis. The table has about 4,000 clones, about 34% seen once. Thyroid surgery had not been preceded by any treatment in any patient. Study-level findings and limits: Significantly greater TCR beta diversity was reportedly found in malignant thyroid tumors than in benign nodules (in blood and tumor).

The sample consisted of adjacent normal tissue. The TCR originated in a female donor with papillary thyroid cancer or a benign thyroid nodule (not recorded which). Some clones in this sample may be carry-over from other donors' samples.

The CDR3 DNA sequence: TGTGCCAGCAGCACAGGGCACAATCAGCCCCAGCATTTT. This codes for CASSTGHNQPQHF. V is TRBV27 and J is TRBJ1-5; tentative D call: TRBD1 (6 bases). V lost 6 bases, J lost 3 bases, and 9 bases lay in between. The germline gives CDR1 MNHEY, CDR2 SMNVEV (reference sequence). The CDR3 is made up of 13 amino acids.